This T cell receptor beta chain was observed in a study of T cells after posttransplantation cyclophosphamide. Study-wide points: After PTCy, TRB diversity resembled that of CNI/methotrexate controls. Later blood repertoires were often dominated by clones from the donor CD8+ memory compartment.

Peripheral blood was collected from the related graft donor on the marrow donation day. This CDR3 is built from 16 residues. V was cut by 4 bases and J by 4 bases, with 16 bases left in between. Germline CDR1 is SNHLY and CDR2 is FYNNEI. Sequencing used immunoSEQ multiplex PCR; TCRdb keeps in-frame clones, though not all of them. This sample comprises about 22,000 clones, none seen once only. This clone was detected many times. Its antigen is undetermined. The material sequenced was PBMCs. J is TRBJ2-2 and V is TRBV2, with a weak D call TRBD2 (5 bases). The origin of this receptor is a woman aged 50 to 60 in good health, CMV-negative, and a related stem cell transplant donor. CDR3 sequence reads: CASSVILRLATGELFF. CDR3 DNA sequence: TGTGCCAGCAGTGTAATTTTACGGCTAGCCACCGGGGAGCTGTTTTTT.